The 12 T cell receptor beta chains below were found in one sample sequenced in a study of T cells in narcolepsy. Method: immunoSEQ multiplex PCR; TCRdb's copy keeps in-frame clones and lacks some. The sample has around 32,000 clones, around 83% seen once. Sequencing was carried out using memory (CD45RA-) CD4+ T cells from blood. These receptor sequences come from a human donor in good health.

The chain employs TRBV5-1 and TRBJ2-7; D not resolved. CDR3 size: 14 residues. Germline V lookup: CDR1 SGHRS, CDR2 YFSETQ. The ends were cut back, 4 bases at V and 3 bases at J, with 14 bases in the middle. The CDR3 DNA is TGCGCCAGCAGCCCTGTCGAGAGCCTCTACGAGCAGTACGTC. Translating gives CASSPVESLYEQYV.

The rearrangement joins TRBV9 to TRBJ2-7, with TRBD1 matching over 7 bases. Looked up from germline, CDR1 is SGDLS and CDR2 is YYNGEE. There are 15 residues in the CDR3. The V segment lost 3 bases and the J segment 0 bases; nucleotides outside the gene matches: 6. DNA for the CDR3: TGTGCCAGCAGCGCCCGACAGGGATCCTCCTACGAGCAGTACTTC. It codes for CASSARQGSSYEQYF.

The CDR3 here is CASSEASYYGYTF. DNA for the CDR3: TGTGCCAGCAGTGAAGCATCCTACTATGGCTACACCTTC. The V gene is TRBV2, the J gene TRBJ1-2; D remains unclear. The CDR3 is made up of 13 amino acids. Trimming removed 0 bases at V and 3 bases at J, with 5 bases between. Germline V gives CDR1 SNHLY, CDR2 FYNNEI.

The chain employs TRBV6-6 and TRBJ2-1, with D possibly TRBD2 on 6 matching bases. Trimming pared 6 bases from V and 6 bases from J, leaving 12 bases between. Germline CDR1 and CDR2: MNHNY and SVGAGI (reference sequence). This CDR3 is 13 amino acids long. CDR3 residues: CASSLTSFNEQFF. The CDR3 nucleotides are TGTGCCAGCAGCCTTACTAGCTTCAATGAGCAGTTCTTC.

The V call is TRBV5-4, the J call TRBJ2-1, with D possibly being TRBD1 (5 bases). Per the germline V gene, CDR1 is SGHNT and CDR2 is YYREEE (reference sequence). CDR3 size: 15 residues. V gave up 2 bases and J gave up 0 bases, with 9 bases separating them. The CDR3 protein is CASSFRGGSYNEQFF. The DNA for the CDR3 is TGTGCCAGCAGCTTTAGGGGTGGCTCCTACAATGAGCAGTTCTTC. The entire variable domain, with the rest obtained from reference TRBV5-4 and TRBJ2-1, is as follows: ETGVTQSPTHLIKTRGQQVTLRCSSQSGHNTVSWYQQALGQGPQFIFQYYREEENGRGNFPPRFSGLQFPNYSSELNVNALELDDSALYLCASSFRGGSYNEQFFGPGTRLTVL.

The V gene is TRBV19, the J gene TRBJ2-1; D gene uncertain. The CDR3 extends over 14 amino acids. The V end was cut by 3 bases, the J end by 6 bases, with 12 bases between. CDR1 is LNHDA and CDR2 is SQIVND in the germline V gene (reference sequence). CDR3 DNA: TGTGCCAGTAGTATCGGAACAGTTTTCAATGAGCAGTTCTTC. The encoded protein is CASSIGTVFNEQFF.

This clone was recorded only once. V is TRBV5-5 and J is TRBJ2-1; 14 nucleotides match TRBD2. With 5 bases clipped from V and 7 bases from J, the junction kept 5 bases outside the gene matches. From germline, CDR1 is SGHKS and CDR2 YYEKEE (reference sequence). CDR3 length equals 15 residues. The CDR3 DNA reads TGTGCCAGCAGACCGACTAGCGGGGGGGCTAATGAGCAGTTCTTC. This encodes CASRPTSGGANEQFF.

The chain uses TRBV25-1 and TRBJ2-2; 12 nucleotides agree with TRBD1. CDR3 length equals 17 residues. Trimming took 2 bases from V and 6 from J; bases not matched to a gene: 7. Germline lookup yields CDR1 MGHDK and CDR2 SYGVNS. Here the CDR3 reads CASSELGTGGLSGELFF. The CDR3 bases are TGTGCCAGCAGTGAACTTGGGACAGGGGGCCTCTCCGGGGAGCTGTTTTTT.

The chain joins TRBV21-1 to TRBJ2-3; TRBD2 reflects the table's D call only, with no check against the DNA. TRBV21-1 is labeled a pseudogene. The CDR3 contains 17 residues. The CDR3 spells CASSRGLAGPSTDTQYF. For the CDR3, the DNA is TGTGCCAGCAGCAGGGGACTAGCGGGGCCTAGCACAGATACGCAGTATTTT.

The rearrangement links TRBV28 to TRBJ2-6, with 8 bases fitting TRBD1. The length of the CDR3 is 18 residues. V was clipped by 3 bases and J by 0 bases; unmatched bases: 7. The germline V gene encodes CDR1 MDHEN and CDR2 SYDVKM. The CDR3 loop is CASSLGGTGLSGANVLTF. In nucleotides, the CDR3 is TGTGCCAGCAGTTTGGGTGGGACAGGACTCTCTGGGGCCAACGTCCTGACTTTC.

This clone was counted only a few times. The CDR3 DNA is TGCGCCAGCAGCCAAGATTTAGGGGGTTGGCAGCCCCAGCATTTT. Translation gives CASSQDLGGWQPQHF. This chain uses TRBV4-3 with TRBJ1-5, with TRBD1 as a possible D gene (6 bases). The CDR3 is 15 amino acids. The V and J ends lost 0 bases and 7 bases respectively, with 13 bases between them. Germline CDR1 LGHNA, CDR2 YSLEER.

The chain recombines TRBV4-3 with TRBJ1-1, with D perhaps matching TRBD1 (5 bases). Germline V gene data show CDR1 as LGHNA and CDR2 as YSLEER. The CDR3 has 16 residues. Trimming stripped 2 bases from V and 5 bases from J, with 18 bases between. The CDR3 nucleotides are TGCGCCAGCAGCCAAACCGAGGTCAGGGTGGAAACTGAAGCTTTCTTT. Amino acids: CASSQTEVRVETEAFF.